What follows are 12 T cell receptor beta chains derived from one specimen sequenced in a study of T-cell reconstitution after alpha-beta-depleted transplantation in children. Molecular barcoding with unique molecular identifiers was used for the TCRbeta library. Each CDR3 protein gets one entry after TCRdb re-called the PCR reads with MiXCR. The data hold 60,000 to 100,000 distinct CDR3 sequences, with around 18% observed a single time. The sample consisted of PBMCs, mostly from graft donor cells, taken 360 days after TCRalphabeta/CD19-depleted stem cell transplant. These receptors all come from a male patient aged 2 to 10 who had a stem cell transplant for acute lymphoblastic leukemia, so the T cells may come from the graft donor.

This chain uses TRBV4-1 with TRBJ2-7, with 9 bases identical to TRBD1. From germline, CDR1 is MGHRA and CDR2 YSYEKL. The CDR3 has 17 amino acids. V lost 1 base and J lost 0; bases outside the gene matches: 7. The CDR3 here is CASSQVLGQGDSYEQYF. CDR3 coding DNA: TGCGCCAGCAGCCAAGTGCTGGGACAGGGTGACTCCTACGAGCAGTACTTC.

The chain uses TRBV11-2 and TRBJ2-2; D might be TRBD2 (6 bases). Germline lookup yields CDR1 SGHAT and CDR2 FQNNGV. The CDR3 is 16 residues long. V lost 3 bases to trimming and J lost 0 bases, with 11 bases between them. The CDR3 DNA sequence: TGTGCCAGCAGCTTCGGGACTGGTTCGAACACCGGGGAGCTGTTTTTT. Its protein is CASSFGTGSNTGELFF.

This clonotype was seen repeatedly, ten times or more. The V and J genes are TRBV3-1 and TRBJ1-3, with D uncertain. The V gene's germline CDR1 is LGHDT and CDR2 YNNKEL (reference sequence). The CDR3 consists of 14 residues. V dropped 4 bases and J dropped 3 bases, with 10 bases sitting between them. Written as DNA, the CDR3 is TGTGCCAGCAGCCTGATACCGGGTGGAAACACCATATATTTT. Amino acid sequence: CASSLIPGGNTIYF. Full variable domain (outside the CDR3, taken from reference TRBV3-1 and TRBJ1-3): DTAVSQTPKYLVTQMGNDKSIKCEQNLGHDTMYWYKQDSKKFLKIMFSYNNKELIINETVPNRFSPKSPDKAHLNLHINSLELGDSAVYFCASSLIPGGNTIYFGEGSWLTVV.

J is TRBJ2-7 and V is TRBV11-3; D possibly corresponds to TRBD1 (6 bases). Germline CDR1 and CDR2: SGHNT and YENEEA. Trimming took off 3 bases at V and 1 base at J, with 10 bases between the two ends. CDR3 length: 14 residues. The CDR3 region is CASSFLGQSYEQYF. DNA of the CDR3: TGTGCCAGCAGCTTCCTCGGACAGTCCTACGAGCAGTACTTC. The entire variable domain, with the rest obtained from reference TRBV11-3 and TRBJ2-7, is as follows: EAGVVQSPRYKIIEKKQPVAFWCNPISGHNTLYWYLQNLGQGPELLIRYENEEAVDDSQLPKDRFSAERLKGVDSTLKIQPAELGDSAVYLCASSFLGQSYEQYFGPGTRLTVT.

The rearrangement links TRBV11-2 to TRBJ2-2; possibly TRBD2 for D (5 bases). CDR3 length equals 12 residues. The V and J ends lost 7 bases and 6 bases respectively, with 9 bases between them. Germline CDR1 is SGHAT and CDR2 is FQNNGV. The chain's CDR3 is CASTTRPGELFF. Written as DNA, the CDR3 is TGTGCCAGCACAACTAGACCCGGGGAGCTGTTTTTT.

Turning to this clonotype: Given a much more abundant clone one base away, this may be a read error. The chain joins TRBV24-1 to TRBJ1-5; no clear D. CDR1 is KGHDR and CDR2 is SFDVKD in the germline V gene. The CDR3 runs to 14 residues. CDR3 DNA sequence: TGTGCCACCCAGGATCGGGGTCGCAATCGGCCCCAGCATTTT. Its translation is CATQDRGRNRPQHF.

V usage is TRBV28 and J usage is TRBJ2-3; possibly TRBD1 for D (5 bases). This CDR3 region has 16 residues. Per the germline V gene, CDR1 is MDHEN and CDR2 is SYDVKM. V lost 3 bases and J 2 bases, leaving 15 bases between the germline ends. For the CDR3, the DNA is TGTGCCAGCAGTTTGCGCAGGGTAAGGGTCACAGATACGCAGTATTTT. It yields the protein CASSLRRVRVTDTQYF.

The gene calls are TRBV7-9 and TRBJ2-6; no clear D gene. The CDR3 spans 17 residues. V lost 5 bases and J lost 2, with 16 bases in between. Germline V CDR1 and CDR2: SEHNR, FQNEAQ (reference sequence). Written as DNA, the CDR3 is TGTGCCAGCAGCCCGACATTACCCTTCCCTGGGGCCAACGTCCTGACTTTC. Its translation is CASSPTLPFPGANVLTF.

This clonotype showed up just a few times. This CDR3 reads CASSLDRGLARPDTQYF. The CDR3 DNA sequence: TGTGCCAGCAGTCTCGATAGGGGACTAGCCCGCCCAGATACGCAGTATTTT. The chain is built from TRBV12-3 or TRBV12-4 and TRBJ2-3, with 9 positions matching TRBD2. Trimming took 5 bases from V and 4 from J; bases not matched to a gene: 13. This CDR3 is 17 amino acids long.

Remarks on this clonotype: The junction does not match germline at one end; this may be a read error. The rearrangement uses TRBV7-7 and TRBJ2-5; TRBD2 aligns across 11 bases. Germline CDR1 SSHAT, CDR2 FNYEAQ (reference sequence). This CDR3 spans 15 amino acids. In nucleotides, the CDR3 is TGTGCTAGCAGCCCGACTAGCGGGGTGCGGGAGACCCAGTACTTC. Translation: CASSPTSGVRETQYF.

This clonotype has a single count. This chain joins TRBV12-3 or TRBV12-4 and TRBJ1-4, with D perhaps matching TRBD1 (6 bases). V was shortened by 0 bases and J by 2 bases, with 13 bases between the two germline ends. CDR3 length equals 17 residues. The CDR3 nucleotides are TGTGCCAGCAGTTTAGCGGGGGGACACCCTACTAATGAAAAACTGTTTTTT. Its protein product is CASSLAGGHPTNEKLFF.

In DNA, the CDR3 is TGCGCCAGCAGCTTGGTTCGACGGGACACTGAAGCTTTCTTT. Protein product: CASSLVRRDTEAFF. The rearrangement uses TRBV5-1 and TRBJ1-1; no firm D call. V lost 0 bases and J lost 3, with 9 bases in between. The CDR3 is made up of 14 amino acids. CDR1 is SGHRS and CDR2 is YFSETQ in the germline V gene.